The 27 T cell receptor beta chains given below trace back to one sample, sequenced in a study of cytomegalovirus exposure and HLA in healthy donors (dated by TCRdb to about 2017). Libraries came from the immunoSEQ multiplex PCR assay. The multiplex PCR relied on a mix of 60 forward primers for TCR Vbeta segments and 13 reverse primers for TCR Jbeta segments. TCRdb obtained this table from immuneACCESS and retained in-frame rearrangements with V and J assigned. These tables miss some clones; where compared with another copy, unresolved V genes account for less than half of the shortfall, and the remainder is unexplained. The sample table holds tens of thousands of clones, of which around 68% were seen once. The ten biggest clones cover 10% to 11% of the sample. The sample taken for sequencing was PBMCs. These receptors came from a young woman in good health and CMV-seronegative.

V is TRBV9 and J is TRBJ2-1; 8 bases agree with TRBD1. The CDR3 has 16 residues. With V trimmed by 0 bases and J by 2 bases, 4 bases remained unmatched. CDR1 SGDLS and CDR2 YYNGEE come from the germline V gene. The CDR3 DNA reads TGTGCCAGCAGCGTAGTTGGGACAGGTGCCTACAATGAGCAGTTCTTC. Translation gives CASSVVGTGAYNEQFF.

The chain carries TRBV18 and TRBJ1-2; D is uncertain. Germline CDR1 reads KGHSH; CDR2 reads LQKENI. This CDR3 spans 16 amino acids. The V gene lost 3 bases and the J gene lost 4 bases, with 18 bases spanning the gap. The CDR3 loop is CASSPSITQRVYGYTF. The CDR3 DNA sequence: TGTGCCAGCTCACCGAGCATCACCCAGAGGGTCTATGGCTACACCTTC.

The chain links TRBV2 to TRBJ2-3; the match to TRBD2 covers 8 bases. The germline V gene encodes CDR1 SNHLY and CDR2 FYNNEI. After removal of 10 bases from V and 6 bases from J, the junction contained 21 bases not matched to a gene. The CDR3 consists of 17 residues. The CDR3 reads CAITTDSGDGLADTQYF. Written as DNA, the CDR3 is TGTGCCATCACTACTGATAGCGGGGATGGCCTGGCGGATACGCAGTATTTT.

In DNA form, the CDR3 reads TGTGCCAGCAGCTCCGGCGGCGAGCAGTACTTC. Its translation: CASSSGGEQYF. The rearrangement joins TRBV7-9 to TRBJ2-7; D remains unclear. Trimming removed 4 bases at V and 6 bases at J, with 7 bases between. The germline V gene has CDR1 SEHNR and CDR2 FQNEAQ (reference sequence). The CDR3 has 11 amino acids.

The CDR3 bases are TGTGCCAGCAGCCCCCCTGGGGCGGGGTACACCGGGGAGCTGTTTTTT. Encoded protein: CASSPPGAGYTGELFF. The J gene is TRBJ2-2, the V gene TRBV13; possible D gene TRBD2, 6 bases. V was trimmed by 5 bases and J by 3 bases, leaving 16 bases between them. Germline V lookup: CDR1 PRHDT, CDR2 FYEKMQ (reference sequence). CDR3 length: 16 residues.

This chain joins TRBV20-1 and TRBJ2-1; 9 bases map to TRBD1. The CDR3 is 11 amino acids. Trimming removed 5 bases from V and 12 bases from J; junction bases left unmatched: 5. CDR1 and CDR2 (germline): DFQATT, SNEGSKA (reference sequence). The CDR3 sequence is CSAQTGGGQFF. The CDR3 DNA sequence: TGCAGTGCTCAAACAGGGGGCGGGCAGTTCTTC.

This clone was detected a few times. V and J are TRBV6-1 and TRBJ2-6; tentatively, D is TRBD1 (6 bases). This CDR3 region has 15 residues. Trimming stripped 7 bases from V and 0 bases from J, with 10 bases between. CDR1 is MNHNS and CDR2 is SASEGT in the germline V gene. The CDR3 bases are TGTGCCAGCATCTTCAGGGGCTCTGGGGCCAACGTCCTGACTTTC. The encoded protein is CASIFRGSGANVLTF.

The rearrangement links TRBV5-1 to TRBJ2-7, with 11 bases identical to TRBD1. Germline CDR1 reads SGHRS; CDR2 reads YFSETQ. The CDR3 totals 14 residues. The V and J ends lost 3 bases and 5 bases, in that order; junction bases with no gene match: 4. The CDR3 DNA follows: TGCGCCAGCAGCTACGGGACAGGGGGTAACGAGCAGTACTTC. Amino acids: CASSYGTGGNEQYF.

This sequence joins TRBV29-1 and TRBJ2-5, with TRBD2 matching 10 bases. Losses at the gene ends were 6 bases for V and 4 bases for J; bases not matched to a gene: 2. CDR3 size: 12 residues. Per germline, CDR1 SQVTM and CDR2 ANQGSEA. CDR3 residues: CSVPSGGETQYF. The CDR3 coding sequence is TGCAGCGTCCCTAGCGGGGGAGAGACCCAGTACTTC.

The rearrangement links TRBV2 to TRBJ2-3; 7 bases are shared with TRBD1. V lost 5 bases, J lost 6 bases, and 8 bases stayed unmatched. CDR1 SNHLY and CDR2 FYNNEI come from the germline V gene. The CDR3 covers 14 residues. CDR3 in DNA: TGTGCCAGCAGTAGACGACAGGGTAGGGATACGCAGTATTTT. Translated: CASSRRQGRDTQYF.

The J gene is TRBJ1-6, the V gene TRBV2; D is perhaps TRBD1 (5 bases). The CDR3 length is 13 residues. Trimming took 7 bases from V and 8 from J, leaving 12 bases between them. Germline CDR1 is SNHLY and CDR2 is FYNNEI. For the CDR3, the DNA is TGTGCCAGCACGGCTCTAGGGGATTCACCCCTCCACTTT. It encodes CASTALGDSPLHF.

The V gene is TRBV19, the J gene TRBJ2-1, with TRBD2 matching over 11 bases. V lost 5 bases and J lost 7; bases outside the gene matches: 7. Germline CDR1 is LNHDA and CDR2 is SQIVND (reference sequence). This CDR3 comprises 15 residues. The CDR3 sequence is CASSALAGGRNEQFF. The CDR3 bases are TGTGCCAGTAGTGCCTTAGCGGGGGGGAGGAATGAGCAGTTCTTC. The variable domain in full, with the rest retrieved from reference TRBV19 and TRBJ2-1, is DGGITQSPKYLFRKEGQNVTLSCEQNLNHDAMYWYRQDPGQGLRLIYYSQIVNDFQKGDIAEGYSVSREKKESFPLTVTSAQKNPTAFYLCASSALAGGRNEQFFGPGTRLTVL.

The chain is built from TRBV7-2 and TRBJ1-1; 7 bases agree with TRBD1. The V segment lost 5 bases and the J segment 0 bases; nucleotides outside the gene matches: 3. The length of the CDR3 is 14 residues. CDR1 SGHTA and CDR2 FQGNSA come from the germline V gene. Here the CDR3 DNA reads TGTGCCAGCAGCCTGACAGGGATGAACACTGAAGCTTTCTTT. Its protein product is CASSLTGMNTEAFF.

This clone occurred a few times. The rearrangement links TRBV2 to TRBJ1-4; possibly TRBD1 for D (6 bases). V was cut by 2 bases and J by 6 bases, with 16 bases left in between. Germline V gene data show CDR1 as SNHLY and CDR2 as FYNNEI. The CDR3 spans 16 residues. CDR3 DNA: TGTGCCAGCAGTGAATGGGGGACAATTCAAGATGAAAAACTGTTTTTT. Its protein is CASSEWGTIQDEKLFF.

This clone was detected a few times. V gene TRBV7-3 combines with J gene TRBJ1-4; the match to TRBD1 covers 7 bases. The germline CDR1 and CDR2 sequences are SGHTA and FQGTGA. The length of the CDR3 is 14 residues. Trimming at V came to 5 bases and at J to 6 bases, leaving 6 bases not matched to a gene. DNA of the CDR3: TGTGCCAGCAGCCCGGGACAGATTTATGAAAAACTGTTTTTT. It yields the protein CASSPGQIYEKLFF.

V and J are TRBV5-1 and TRBJ2-3; 11 positions agree with TRBD2. The junction had 3 bases not matched to a gene; V was cut back by 2 bases and J by 1 base. Germline V gene sequence: CDR1 SGHRS, CDR2 YFSETQ. This CDR3 is 16 amino acids long. CDR3 amino acids: CASSFLTSGGTDTQYF. Here the CDR3 DNA reads TGCGCCAGCAGCTTCCTGACTAGCGGGGGCACAGATACGCAGTATTTT.

This clone was recorded only once. The V gene is TRBV7-9, the J gene TRBJ1-1; tentatively, D is TRBD1 (5 bases). The CDR3 covers 15 residues. The ends were cut back, 0 bases at V and 1 base at J, with 9 bases in the middle. The germline CDR1 and CDR2 sequences are SEHNR and FQNEAQ (reference sequence). The CDR3: CASSLAGGKNTEAFF. CDR3 bases: TGTGCCAGCAGCTTAGCGGGGGGGAAGAACACTGAAGCTTTCTTT.

This clone was seen a few times. V gene TRBV5-3 combines with J gene TRBJ2-1; TRBD2 agrees at 7 bases. TRBV5-3 is an ORF for which the function is uncertain. V shed 5 bases and J 5 bases; nucleotides not matched to a gene: 10. The CDR3 is made up of 15 amino acids. Here the CDR3 DNA reads TGTGCCAGAAGGGGTGGGACTACACGTAACAATGAGCAGTTCTTC. Translating gives CARRGGTTRNNEQFF.

The chain joins TRBV27 to TRBJ2-3; tentatively, D is TRBD2 (6 bases). The CDR3 totals 16 residues. Germline lookup yields CDR1 MNHEY and CDR2 SMNVEV (reference sequence). V was cut by 6 bases and J by 2 bases, with 18 bases left in between. CDR3 sequence reads: CASSPRLGHDTDTQYF. In DNA, the CDR3 is TGTGCCAGCAGCCCCAGACTAGGCCACGACACAGATACGCAGTATTTT.

The V call is TRBV6-4, the J call TRBJ2-3, with 11 nucleotides matching TRBD2. CDR1 MRHNA and CDR2 SNTAGT come from the germline V gene. CDR3 length equals 17 residues. J gave up 5 bases and V 3 bases, and 10 bases lay outside the gene matches. Here the CDR3 DNA reads TGTGCCAGCAGTGAAACTATAGCGGGGGGGATCCAAGATACGCAGTATTTT. It specifies CASSETIAGGIQDTQYF.

This chain links TRBV5-1 with TRBJ1-2; D not resolved. Germline CDR1 and CDR2: SGHRS and YFSETQ. V lost 4 bases to trimming and J lost 4 bases, with 11 bases between them. This CDR3 comprises 13 residues. CDR3 sequence reads: CASSPSATYGYTF. CDR3 in DNA: TGCGCCAGCAGCCCCAGCGCGACCTATGGCTACACCTTC.

The rearrangement links TRBV30 to TRBJ1-5; a weak D match, TRBD1 (6 bases). The CDR3 is 16 amino acids. Germline V gene sequence: CDR1 GTSNPN, CDR2 SVGIG (reference sequence). V gave up 4 bases and J gave up 6 bases, with 22 bases separating them. The CDR3 spells CAWNFGRVKGVQPQHF. The CDR3 nucleotides read TGTGCCTGGAACTTTGGGAGGGTTAAGGGGGTTCAGCCCCAGCATTTT.

This clone was seen a single time. The rearrangement uses TRBV5-1 and TRBJ1-6; TRBD1 matches 9 bases. The germline CDR1 and CDR2 sequences are SGHRS and YFSETQ. Trimming cost V 2 bases and J 10 bases; bases outside gene matches: 7. The length of the CDR3 is 15 residues. The CDR3 DNA reads as TGCGCCAGCAGCTTCTCCGGGACAGGGTCCTCACCCCTCCACTTT. It specifies CASSFSGTGSSPLHF. Looking up the rest from reference TRBV5-1 and TRBJ1-6 gives the full variable domain: KAGVTQTPRYLIKTRGQQVTLSCSPISGHRSVSWYQQTPGQGLQFLFEYFSETQRNKGNFPGRFSGRQFSNSRSEMNVSTLELGDSALYLCASSFSGTGSSPLHFGNGTRLTVT.

With regard to this clone: A single base is all that separates this from a far larger clone, so a read error is likely. The V and J genes are TRBV4-1 and TRBJ2-7; 7 bases map to TRBD1. Germline lookup yields CDR1 MGHRA and CDR2 YSYEKL. This CDR3 spans 13 amino acids. J lost 5 bases, V lost 8 bases, and 9 bases had no gene match. The CDR3 DNA is TGCGCCAGCGGCAAAGGGGGCATCCACGAGCAGTACGTC. It encodes CASGKGGIHEQYV.

The chain couples TRBV5-1 to TRBJ2-5; D might be TRBD1 (5 bases). This CDR3 contains 13 residues. Deletions cut 4 bases from V and 5 bases from J, with 12 bases between. Germline CDR1 is SGHRS and CDR2 is YFSETQ. The CDR3 DNA is TGCGCCAGCAGCAGGGGCCCTGAGGAGACCCAGTACTTC. Translated: CASSRGPEETQYF. Full variable domain (remainder filled in from reference TRBV5-1 and TRBJ2-5): KAGVTQTPRYLIKTRGQQVTLSCSPISGHRSVSWYQQTPGQGLQFLFEYFSETQRNKGNFPGRFSGRQFSNSRSEMNVSTLELGDSALYLCASSRGPEETQYFGPGTRLLVL.

The chain joins TRBV4-3 to TRBJ2-3; 8 bases align to TRBD2. The CDR3 is made up of 21 amino acids. CDR1 LGHNA and CDR2 YSLEER come from the germline V gene. Trimming cost V 5 bases and J 0 bases; bases outside gene matches: 22. The CDR3 sequence: CASSSGGPRSGTRASTDTQYF. CDR3 sequence (DNA): TGCGCCAGCAGCTCGGGGGGTCCGAGATCCGGGACTAGGGCTAGCACAGATACGCAGTATTTT.

The chain recombines TRBV28 with TRBJ2-7; no reliable D call. The length of the CDR3 is 11 residues. Germline CDR1 MDHEN, CDR2 SYDVKM. V shed 3 bases and J shed 4 bases, with 4 bases lying between them. The CDR3 loop reads CASSFNYEQYF. CDR3 in DNA: TGTGCCAGCAGTTTTAATTACGAGCAGTACTTC. The full variable domain, in which reference TRBV28 and TRBJ2-7 provide the parts outside the CDR3, is DVKVTQSSRYLVKRTGEKVFLECVQDMDHENMFWYRQDPGLGLRLIYFSYDVKMKEKGDIPEGYSVSREKKERFSLILESASTNQTSMYLCASSFNYEQYFGPGTRLTVT.